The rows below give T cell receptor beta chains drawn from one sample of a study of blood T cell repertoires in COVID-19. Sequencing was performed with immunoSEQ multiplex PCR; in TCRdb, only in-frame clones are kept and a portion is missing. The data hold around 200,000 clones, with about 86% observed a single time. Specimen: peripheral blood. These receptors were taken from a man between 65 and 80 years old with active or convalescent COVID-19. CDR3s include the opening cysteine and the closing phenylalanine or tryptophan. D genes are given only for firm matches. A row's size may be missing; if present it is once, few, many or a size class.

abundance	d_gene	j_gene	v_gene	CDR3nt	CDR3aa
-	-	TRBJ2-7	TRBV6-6	TGTGCCAGCAGTCCGAACACCGATCGTCAGTACTTC	CASSPNTDRQYF
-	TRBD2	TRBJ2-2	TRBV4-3	TGCGCCAGCAGCCCAAGAGCCGGGGGGGCCACCGGGGAGCTGTTTTTT	CASSPRAGGATGELFF
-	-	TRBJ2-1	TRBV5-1	TGCGCCAGCACCTGGGCGGGTTTCCATGAGCAGTTCTTC	CASTWAGFHEQFF
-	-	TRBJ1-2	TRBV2	TGTGCCAGTGGGGGCAGTTTGGAACCCTATGGCTACACCTTC	CASGGSLEPYGYTF
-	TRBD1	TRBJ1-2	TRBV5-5	TGTGCCAGCAGCCGAGGTGGACAGGCCTATGGCTACACCTTC	CASSRGGQAYGYTF
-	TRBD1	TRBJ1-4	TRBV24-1	TGTGCCACCAGTGACCCCGGTGCAGGGGGCTTAGAAAAACTGTTTTTT	CATSDPGAGGLEKLFF
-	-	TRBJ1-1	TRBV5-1	TGCGCCACCCAGGGAACGAACACTGAAGCTTTCTTT	CATQGTNTEAFF
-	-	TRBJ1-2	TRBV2	TGTGCCAGCAGTAAAAGGGGGAAAACGACCTATGGCTACACCTTC	CASSKRGKTTYGYTF
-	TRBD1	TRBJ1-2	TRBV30	TGTGCCTCGGACAGGGGCCTAGCTAACTATGGCTACACCTTC	CASDRGLANYGYTF
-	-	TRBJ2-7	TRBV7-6	TGTGCCAGCAGCTTATCAGGACAGTCCTACGAGCAGTACTTC	CASSLSGQSYEQYF
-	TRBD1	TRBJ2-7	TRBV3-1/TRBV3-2	TGTGCCAGCAGCCAAGATGGGACAGGCTACGAGCAGTACTTC	CASSQDGTGYEQYF
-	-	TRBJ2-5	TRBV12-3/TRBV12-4	TGTGCCAGCAGTTTGACAGTTCAAGAGACCCAGTACTTC	CASSLTVQETQYF
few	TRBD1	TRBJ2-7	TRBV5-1	TGCGCCAGCAGCCCGGTCACAGGGGGCGAAGAGCAGTACTTC	CASSPVTGGEEQYF
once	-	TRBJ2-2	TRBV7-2	TGTGCCAGCAGCTTAGATGGTCTAGTATTCACCGGGGAGCTGTTTTTT	CASSLDGLVFTGELFF
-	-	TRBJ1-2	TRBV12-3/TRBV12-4	TGTGCCAGCAGTCTTCACCCAGGGTATGGCTACACCTTC	CASSLHPGYGYTF
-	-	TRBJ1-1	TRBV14	TGTGCCAGCAGCCAAGAGGGCAATCTAGAAGCTTTCTTT	CASSQEGNLEAFF
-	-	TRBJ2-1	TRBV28	TGTGCCAGCAACGAGGTGACCGCACCGAATGAGCAGTTCTTC	CASNEVTAPNEQFF
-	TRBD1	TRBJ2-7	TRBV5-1	TGCGCCAGCAGCTTGGGGGGACAGCGCTACGAGCAGTACTTC	CASSLGGQRYEQYF
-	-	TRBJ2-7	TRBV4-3	TGCGCCAGCAGCCAAGAAGCGGTGTACCCCTACGAGCAGTACTTC	CASSQEAVYPYEQYF
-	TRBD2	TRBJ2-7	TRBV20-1	TGCAGTGCTAGTAGGTCGGGGGGTAGGTACGAGCAGTACTTC	CSASRSGGRYEQYF
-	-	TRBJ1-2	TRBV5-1	TGCGCCAGCAGCCCCACTACAGGAGACTATGGCTACACCTTC	CASSPTTGDYGYTF
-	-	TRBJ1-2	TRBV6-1	TGTGCCAGCAGTGACCCACGACAGGACAGTAGAGGCTACACCTTC	CASSDPRQDSRGYTF